The clone carrying this T cell receptor beta chain was seen ten or more times. Its antigen is currently unknown. The data are from a study of response to subunit inactivated influenza vaccine. The germline V gene has CDR1 SGHVS and CDR2 FQNEAQ. J gave up 3 bases and V 5 bases, and 2 bases lay outside the gene matches. CDR3 length: 13 residues. Study findings and constraints: After each seasonal influenza vaccination, few new T cells are recruited, the authors suggested.

MiXCR, applied by TCRdb to the RT-PCR reads, yields one record per CDR3 protein. The table includes about 240,000 distinct CDR3 sequences, less than 15% detected once. Sequenced material: non-naive T cells sorted from PBMCs, taken approximately 15 days before vaccination. The source of this sequence is a man aged 45 to 65 who received an inactivated influenza vaccine. The chain joins TRBV7-8 to TRBJ1-2, with 8 positions matching TRBD1. CDR3 loop: CASSTDRDYGYTF. The DNA for the CDR3 is TGTGCCAGCAGCACGGACAGGGACTATGGCTACACCTTC.